These 28 T cell receptor beta chains came from one sample sequenced in a study of control samples from healthy donors and cancer patients. Clones were sequenced by immunoSEQ multiplex PCR, and TCRdb holds only the in-frame ones, with some missing. This sample has around 120,000 clones; more than 75% occur once, and the top ten carry around 2.5%. The source material was blood. The receptors were gathered from a woman in her 70s in good health.

Only one count was recorded for this clone. This chain links TRBV4-3 with TRBJ2-1; D is possibly TRBD2 (6 bases). This CDR3 has 16 residues. Trimming removed 0 bases from V and 4 bases from J, with 13 bases in between. Per the germline V gene, CDR1 is LGHNA and CDR2 is YSLEER. The CDR3 nucleotides are TGCGCCAGCAGCCAAGATGGGGGACTCACTTACAATGAGCAGTTCTTC. This codes for CASSQDGGLTYNEQFF.

This clone has more than one count but fewer than ten. V and J are TRBV5-4 and TRBJ2-7; the D gene is possibly TRBD1 (5 bases). Trimming pared 2 bases from V and 5 bases from J, leaving 14 bases between. Germline loops: CDR1 SGHNT, CDR2 YYREEE (reference sequence). CDR3 length: 14 residues. CDR3 loop: CASSLRQQTNEQYF. CDR3 nucleotides: TGTGCCAGCAGCTTAAGACAGCAAACCAACGAGCAGTACTTC. Filled out from reference TRBV5-4 and TRBJ2-7, the complete variable domain reads ETGVTQSPTHLIKTRGQQVTLRCSSQSGHNTVSWYQQALGQGPQFIFQYYREEENGRGNFPPRFSGLQFPNYSSELNVNALELDDSALYLCASSLRQQTNEQYFGPGTRLTVT.

The chain has TRBV9 and TRBJ1-4; D unclear. V was trimmed by 3 bases and J by 0 bases, leaving 12 bases between them. This CDR3 region has 16 residues. The germline V gene has CDR1 SGDLS and CDR2 YYNGEE. The chain's CDR3 is CASSARSSSTNEKLFF. The DNA of the CDR3 is TGTGCCAGCAGCGCCCGGAGCTCTTCAACTAATGAAAAACTGTTTTTT.

The chain employs TRBV5-1 and TRBJ2-5; D possibly corresponds to TRBD1 (5 bases). V lost 3 bases and J 5 bases, leaving 11 bases between the germline ends. CDR1 and CDR2 from the germline V gene are SGHRS and YFSETQ. This CDR3 contains 13 residues. DNA for the CDR3: TGCGCCAGCAGCTGGCAGGGTGGGGAGACCCAGTACTTC. It specifies CASSWQGGETQYF.

The chain joins TRBV12-5 to TRBJ2-2, with D unresolved. Trimming shortened V by 1 base and J by 2 bases, and 5 bases separated the two germline ends. The length of the CDR3 is 14 residues. Germline CDR1 reads LGHNT; CDR2 reads FRNRAP. The CDR3 loop is CASGLGTNTGELFF. The CDR3 coding sequence is TGTGCTAGTGGTTTGGGAACAAACACCGGGGAGCTGTTTTTT.

J is TRBJ2-3 and V is TRBV6-6; perhaps TRBD2 as D (5 bases). The CDR3 is 13 amino acids. Germline V gives CDR1 MNHNY, CDR2 SVGAGI (reference sequence). The V and J ends lost 4 bases and 1 base respectively, with 6 bases between them. This CDR3 reads CASSFGGTDTQYF. In nucleotides, the CDR3 is TGTGCCAGCAGTTTCGGGGGCACAGATACGCAGTATTTT.

The chain links TRBV5-1 to TRBJ1-3; D not certain. Trimming removed 6 bases at V and 0 bases at J, with 16 bases between. The germline CDR1 and CDR2 sequences are SGHRS and YFSETQ. The CDR3 totals 16 residues. The CDR3 nucleotides read TGCGCCAGCAAGGATCAAGCGGTCCTCTCTGGAAACACCATATATTTT. Protein product: CASKDQAVLSGNTIYF.

V is TRBV5-3 and J is TRBJ1-6, with 7 bases matching TRBD1. TRBV5-3 falls under the ORF class, with uncertain function. The ends lost 2 bases at V and 7 bases at J; junction bases unmatched: 6. This CDR3 is 15 amino acids long. CDR3 sequence: CARSLSGQRNSPLHF. The CDR3 coding sequence is TGTGCCAGAAGCTTATCGGGACAGCGAAATTCACCCCTCCACTTT.

V and J are TRBV3-1 (or the pseudogene TRBV3-2) and TRBJ1-3; 7 positions agree with TRBD1. Per the germline V gene, CDR1 is LGHDT and CDR2 is YNNKEL (reference sequence). Trimming at V came to 5 bases and at J to 3 bases, leaving 4 bases not matched to a gene. The CDR3 contains 14 residues. The CDR3 DNA follows: TGTGCCAGCAGCTCCCGACAGGGTGGAAACACCATATATTTT. This encodes CASSSRQGGNTIYF.

The chain has TRBV29-1 and TRBJ2-2; possibly TRBD1 for D (6 bases). Germline CDR1 SQVTM, CDR2 ANQGSEA. Trimming took 6 bases from V and 0 from J, leaving 14 bases between them. The CDR3 is 15 amino acids. In DNA, the CDR3 is TGCAGCGTCCAAAAAACAGGGCCGAACACCGGGGAGCTGTTTTTT. Encoded protein: CSVQKTGPNTGELFF.

V is TRBV4-3 and J is TRBJ2-7, with TRBD1 matching 10 bases. CDR3 size: 16 residues. Germline-derived CDR1 and CDR2 are LGHNA and YSLEER. V lost 4 bases, J lost 3 bases, and 9 bases stayed unmatched. Here the CDR3 reads CASSLLPGTGVYEQYF. The CDR3 DNA follows: TGCGCCAGCAGCCTCCTCCCCGGGACAGGGGTCTACGAGCAGTACTTC.

The CDR3 region is CASSPGQGGFGTEAFF. The CDR3, as DNA: TGCGCCAGCAGCCCGGGACAGGGGGGTTTCGGCACTGAAGCTTTCTTT. V and J are TRBV5-1 and TRBJ1-1, with 11 bases that match TRBD1. Germline CDR1 and CDR2: SGHRS and YFSETQ. The CDR3 is 16 residues long. V shed 4 bases, J shed 4 bases, and the junction held 9 bases outside the gene matches.

The chain employs TRBV5-1 and TRBJ2-7, with D perhaps being TRBD1 or TRBD2 (5 bases each). This CDR3 is 13 amino acids long. Germline V gene sequence: CDR1 SGHRS, CDR2 YFSETQ. Trimming shortened V by 4 bases and J by 4 bases, and 12 bases separated the two germline ends. The CDR3 here is CASSPEWGYEQYF. The CDR3 region has the DNA TGCGCCAGCAGCCCGGAATGGGGGTACGAGCAGTACTTC.

J is TRBJ1-4 and V is TRBV18; no definite D call. The CDR3 is made up of 17 amino acids. The germline V and J ends were trimmed by 4 bases and 0 bases, with 15 bases remaining between them. Germline assignment: CDR1 KGHSH and CDR2 LQKENI. CDR3 sequence reads: CASSLSSWSATNEKLFF. The CDR3 coding sequence is TGTGCCAGCTCACTGAGCAGCTGGTCGGCAACTAATGAAAAACTGTTTTTT.

This chain connects TRBV15 to TRBJ2-1; D possibly corresponds to TRBD2 (6 bases). CDR3 length: 13 residues. Trimming took 0 bases from V and 10 from J, leaving 10 bases between them. Germline values: CDR1 LNHNV, CDR2 YYDKDF (reference sequence). The CDR3 sequence: CATSRDNGREQFF. CDR3 sequence (DNA): TGTGCCACCAGCAGAGATAACGGGAGAGAGCAGTTCTTC.

The chain couples TRBV28 to TRBJ2-7; 8 nucleotides match TRBD1. The CDR3 sequence is 15 residues long. Germline lookup yields CDR1 MDHEN and CDR2 SYDVKM. V shed 4 bases and J 2 bases; nucleotides not matched to a gene: 7. The CDR3 reads CASSSQGAATYEQYF. As DNA, the CDR3 is TGTGCCAGCAGTTCGCAGGGGGCTGCCACCTACGAGCAGTACTTC.

This sequence joins TRBV5-1 and TRBJ1-2; D call uncertain. This CDR3 has 12 residues. Trimming took off 4 bases at V and 8 bases at J, with 12 bases between the two ends. Germline CDR1 and CDR2: SGHRS and YFSETQ. In DNA, the CDR3 is TGCGCCAGCAGCGAGGCGGGCGAAGGCTACACCTTC. It encodes CASSEAGEGYTF.

This clone was observed a single time. The V gene is TRBV7-8, the J gene TRBJ2-7; TRBD2 agrees at 8 bases. After removal of 5 bases from V and 2 bases from J, the junction contained 11 bases not matched to a gene. CDR1 and CDR2 from the germline V gene are SGHVS and FQNEAQ. This CDR3 has 16 residues. This CDR3 reads CASSPRRGGVPYEQYF. In nucleotides, the CDR3 is TGTGCCAGCAGCCCAAGACGGGGGGGCGTTCCCTACGAGCAGTACTTC.

This clone was detected once. J is TRBJ2-5 and V is TRBV6-5; D might be TRBD1 (6 bases). The germline V and J ends were trimmed by 6 bases and 0 bases, with 11 bases remaining between them. From germline, CDR1 is MNHEY and CDR2 SVGAGI. The CDR3 is 14 residues long. CDR3 residues: CASRGAGDQETQYF. As DNA, the CDR3 is TGTGCCAGCAGGGGGGCTGGGGACCAAGAGACCCAGTACTTC.

This sequence joins TRBV5-6 and TRBJ2-6, with D perhaps being TRBD1 or TRBD2 (5 bases each). Looked up from germline, CDR1 is SGHDT and CDR2 is YYEEEE. Trimming pared 5 bases from V and 0 bases from J, leaving 9 bases between. The CDR3 is 15 amino acids. CDR3 DNA: TGTGCCAGCAGACCGAGGGGCTCTGGGGCCAACGTCCTGACTTTC. It codes for CASRPRGSGANVLTF.

The rearrangement joins TRBV21-1 to TRBJ1-5. TRBV21-1 is classified as a pseudogene. This CDR3 has 21 amino acids. The CDR3 protein is CASRRTGILGRWAGSNQPQHF. The CDR3 region has the DNA TGTGCCAGCAGGCGAACCGGGATCCTCGGGCGATGGGCCGGAAGCAATCAGCCCCAGCATTTT.

The rearrangement uses TRBV5-1 and TRBJ2-5; D is possibly TRBD1 (6 bases). The length of the CDR3 is 14 residues. The V gene's germline CDR1 is SGHRS and CDR2 YFSETQ. V shed 4 bases and J shed 1 base, with 11 bases lying between them. For the CDR3, the DNA is TGCGCCAGCAGCCCAGGACAGATCCAAGAGACCCAGTACTTC. Protein product: CASSPGQIQETQYF.

This chain links TRBV6-5 with TRBJ2-5; TRBD2 aligns across 8 bases. Trimming at V came to 2 bases and at J to 5 bases, leaving 4 bases not matched to a gene. Germline CDR1 and CDR2: MNHEY and SVGAGI. CDR3 length equals 14 residues. CDR3 region: CASSYVRGGETQYF. In DNA form, the CDR3 reads TGTGCCAGCAGTTACGTTCGGGGGGGCGAGACCCAGTACTTC.

The CDR3 DNA follows: TGTGCCAGCAGCCTGGGCGACTACGAGCAGTACTTC. It translates to CASSLGDYEQYF. This rearrangement joins TRBV6-2 or TRBV6-3 to TRBJ2-7; D is unresolved. The germline V and J ends were trimmed by 6 bases and 3 bases, with 9 bases remaining between them. The germline V gene encodes CDR1 MNHEY and CDR2 SVGEGT. The CDR3 sequence is 12 residues long.

This sequence joins TRBV5-1 and TRBJ2-5; unclear D gene. The CDR3 consists of 11 residues. Germline loops: CDR1 SGHRS, CDR2 YFSETQ. V was shortened by 1 base and J by 3 bases, with 1 base between the two germline ends. CDR3 sequence: CASSLKETQYF. In DNA form, the CDR3 reads TGCGCCAGCAGCTTGAAAGAGACCCAGTACTTC.

The J gene is TRBJ2-7, the V gene TRBV7-3; 7 bases fit TRBD2. There are 14 residues in the CDR3. Germline V gene lookup returns CDR1 SGHTA and CDR2 FQGTGA. V was pared by 3 bases and J by 4 bases, with 6 bases of the junction left unmatched. The CDR3 is CASSLPGGEYEQYF. The CDR3 DNA reads as TGTGCCAGCAGCTTGCCGGGGGGAGAATACGAGCAGTACTTC.

V usage is TRBV6-4 and J usage is TRBJ1-2, with D uncertain. Per germline, CDR1 MRHNA and CDR2 SNTAGT. V was pared by 5 bases and J by 2 bases, with 18 bases between. There are 16 residues in the CDR3. In DNA, the CDR3 is TGTGCCAGCAGTCAAGGGATGGGGTCTCAGAACTATGGCTACACCTTC. This gives the protein CASSQGMGSQNYGYTF.

V gene TRBV9 combines with J gene TRBJ1-6; 10 bases match TRBD1. Unmatched junction bases numbered 3, after V lost 3 bases and J lost 6 bases. The CDR3 has 15 residues. Germline V gene lookup returns CDR1 SGDLS and CDR2 YYNGEE. The CDR3 nucleotides are TGTGCCAGCAGCGAGGGGACAGGGGTTAATTCACCCCTCCACTTT. Protein: CASSEGTGVNSPLHF.